Listed below are T cell receptor beta chains from one sample, sequenced in a study of blood T cell repertoires in COVID-19. Sequenced by immunoSEQ multiplex PCR; TCRdb stores in-frame clones only, minus some. The table lists about 140,000 clones, 88% of them singletons. Sequencing was performed on peripheral blood. The source of these receptors is a human donor with COVID-19, enrolled during active disease. The donor label of this sample is uncertain. Each CDR3 is given with its conserved first and last residue. The order of the fields is J gene, CDR3 length, D gene, clone size, V gene, CDR3 protein, CDR3 DNA. D genes are given only for firm matches. Clone size appears in some rows only: once, few, many, or a class for an expanded clone.

j_call: TRBJ2-5
cdr3_length: 15
d_call: -
clone_size: -
v_call: TRBV3-1/TRBV3-2
cdr3_aa: CASSHRGPPGGTQYF
cdr3_nt: TGTGCCAGCAGCCACAGGGGGCCCCCGGGGGGGACCCAGTACTTC

j_call: TRBJ1-2
cdr3_length: 13
d_call: -
clone_size: few
v_call: TRBV6-6
cdr3_aa: CASSPGAAYGYTF
cdr3_nt: TGTGCCAGCAGTCCAGGGGCGGCCTATGGCTACACCTTC

j_call: TRBJ1-2
cdr3_length: 22
d_call: -
clone_size: few
v_call: TRBV23-1
cdr3_aa: CASSQSSVRGRGKSDIDYGYTF
cdr3_nt: TGCGCCAGCAGTCAATCAAGTGTCAGGGGTCGTGGGAAGAGCGACATTGACTATGGCTACACCTTC

j_call: TRBJ2-5
cdr3_length: 14
d_call: TRBD2
clone_size: -
v_call: TRBV5-1
cdr3_aa: CASSLAGGLETQYF
cdr3_nt: TGCGCCAGCAGCTTAGCGGGGGGGCTCGAGACCCAGTACTTC

j_call: TRBJ2-3
cdr3_length: 16
d_call: TRBD2
clone_size: once
v_call: TRBV9
cdr3_aa: CASSFLSGGLGDTQYF
cdr3_nt: TGTGCCAGCAGCTTCCTAAGCGGGGGCCTCGGGGATACGCAGTATTTT

j_call: TRBJ1-4
cdr3_length: 13
d_call: -
clone_size: -
v_call: TRBV9
cdr3_aa: CASSGETNEKLFF
cdr3_nt: TGTGCCAGCAGCGGAGAAACTAATGAAAAACTGTTTTTT

j_call: TRBJ2-2
cdr3_length: 18
d_call: -
clone_size: -
v_call: TRBV18
cdr3_aa: CASSPPNRNRVGTGELFF
cdr3_nt: TGTGCCAGCTCACCACCAAACAGGAACAGGGTAGGAACCGGGGAGCTGTTTTTT

j_call: TRBJ2-7
cdr3_length: 14
d_call: TRBD2
clone_size: -
v_call: TRBV12-5
cdr3_aa: CASGSSGSPLEQYF
cdr3_nt: TGTGCTAGTGGTTCGAGCGGGAGCCCTCTCGAGCAGTACTTC

j_call: TRBJ1-1
cdr3_length: 17
d_call: -
clone_size: -
v_call: TRBV9
cdr3_aa: CASSGLGRGQRNTEAFF
cdr3_nt: TGTGCCAGCAGCGGGCTGGGGAGGGGCCAAAGGAACACTGAAGCTTTCTTT

j_call: TRBJ1-1
cdr3_length: 14
d_call: -
clone_size: -
v_call: TRBV9
cdr3_aa: CASSVGLEATEAFF
cdr3_nt: TGTGCCAGCAGCGTGGGGCTCGAGGCGACTGAAGCTTTCTTT

j_call: TRBJ1-2
cdr3_length: 14
d_call: -
clone_size: few
v_call: TRBV5-1
cdr3_aa: CASSFSGDGYGYTF
cdr3_nt: TGCGCCAGCAGCTTTTCAGGGGACGGCTATGGCTACACCTTC

j_call: TRBJ2-7
cdr3_length: 12
d_call: -
clone_size: once
v_call: TRBV30
cdr3_aa: CAWSVSGFEQYF
cdr3_nt: TGTGCCTGGAGTGTATCAGGTTTCGAGCAGTACTTC

j_call: TRBJ2-2
cdr3_length: 14
d_call: -
clone_size: once
v_call: TRBV4-1
cdr3_aa: CASSQDEGRGELFF
cdr3_nt: TGCGCCAGCAGCCAAGATGAGGGTCGGGGGGAGCTGTTTTTT

j_call: TRBJ1-1
cdr3_length: 14
d_call: -
clone_size: few
v_call: TRBV19
cdr3_aa: CASSRLPGDTEAFF
cdr3_nt: TGTGCCAGTAGTCGCCTTCCCGGGGACACTGAAGCTTTCTTT

j_call: TRBJ2-7
cdr3_length: 15
d_call: TRBD1
clone_size: -
v_call: TRBV24-1
cdr3_aa: CATSERTGARDEQYF
cdr3_nt: TGTGCCACCAGTGAGCGGACAGGGGCCCGCGACGAGCAGTACTTC

j_call: TRBJ2-2
cdr3_length: 16
d_call: TRBD2
clone_size: -
v_call: TRBV4-1
cdr3_aa: CASSHRTAGGTGELFF
cdr3_nt: TGCGCCAGCAGCCATCGGACTGCGGGGGGAACCGGGGAGCTGTTTTTT

j_call: TRBJ1-2
cdr3_length: 13
d_call: -
clone_size: once
v_call: TRBV19
cdr3_aa: CASSSRQSYGYTF
cdr3_nt: TGTGCCAGTAGTAGCAGACAGTCATATGGCTACACCTTC

j_call: TRBJ1-2
cdr3_length: 14
d_call: -
clone_size: few
v_call: TRBV11-2
cdr3_aa: CASSLGLRQYGYTF
cdr3_nt: TGTGCCAGCAGCTTAGGCCTCCGTCAGTATGGCTACACCTTC

j_call: TRBJ2-2
cdr3_length: 13
d_call: -
clone_size: -
v_call: TRBV2
cdr3_aa: CASSERDPGELFF
cdr3_nt: TGTGCCAGCAGTGAGCGGGATCCCGGGGAGCTGTTTTTT

j_call: TRBJ1-2
cdr3_length: 14
d_call: -
clone_size: few
v_call: TRBV5-1
cdr3_aa: CASSYPREGGGYTF
cdr3_nt: TGCGCCAGCAGCTATCCAAGGGAGGGCGGTGGCTACACCTTC

j_call: TRBJ1-5
cdr3_length: 16
d_call: TRBD1
clone_size: once
v_call: TRBV19
cdr3_aa: CASQTEGTGGYQPQHF
cdr3_nt: TGTGCCAGTCAAACTGAGGGTACAGGGGGCTATCAGCCCCAGCATTTT

j_call: TRBJ1-5
cdr3_length: 15
d_call: TRBD1
clone_size: -
v_call: TRBV5-1
cdr3_aa: CASIWTGAQSQPQHF
cdr3_nt: TGCGCCAGTATCTGGACAGGGGCGCAGAGTCAGCCCCAGCATTTT

j_call: TRBJ1-2
cdr3_length: 15
d_call: -
clone_size: -
v_call: TRBV14
cdr3_aa: CASSLAGGDGLGYTF
cdr3_nt: TGTGCCAGCAGCCTCGCTGGGGGGGACGGCCTTGGCTACACCTTC

j_call: TRBJ1-4
cdr3_length: 17
d_call: -
clone_size: -
v_call: TRBV5-1
cdr3_aa: CASSAGTSRPTNEKLFF
cdr3_nt: TGCGCCAGCAGCGCCGGGACAAGCCGGCCAACTAATGAAAAACTGTTTTTT

j_call: TRBJ2-5
cdr3_length: 13
d_call: -
clone_size: -
v_call: TRBV5-4
cdr3_aa: CASSLQVQETQYF
cdr3_nt: TGTGCCAGCAGCTTGCAGGTGCAAGAGACCCAGTACTTC

j_call: TRBJ1-6
cdr3_length: 17
d_call: -
clone_size: -
v_call: TRBV19
cdr3_aa: CASSIPRGQQYNSPLHF
cdr3_nt: TGTGCCAGTAGTATACCCCGCGGACAGCAATATAATTCACCCCTCCACTTT

j_call: TRBJ1-2
cdr3_length: 15
d_call: -
clone_size: few
v_call: TRBV5-4
cdr3_aa: CASSLVGGNAYGYTF
cdr3_nt: TGTGCCAGCAGCTTGGTGGGCGGGAATGCTTATGGCTACACCTTC

j_call: TRBJ2-6
cdr3_length: 15
d_call: -
clone_size: -
v_call: TRBV29-1
cdr3_aa: CSVETTGTGANVLTF
cdr3_nt: TGCAGCGTTGAAACAACAGGGACTGGGGCCAACGTCCTGACTTTC

j_call: TRBJ1-2
cdr3_length: 17
d_call: TRBD1
clone_size: once
v_call: TRBV27
cdr3_aa: CASTPLGTGGASYGYTF
cdr3_nt: TGTGCCAGCACCCCGTTGGGGACAGGGGGCGCGAGCTATGGCTACACCTTC

j_call: TRBJ2-7
cdr3_length: 10
d_call: TRBD2
clone_size: -
v_call: TRBV12-3/TRBV12-4
cdr3_aa: CGAGAYEQYF
cdr3_nt: TGTGGAGCGGGAGCCTACGAGCAGTACTTC

j_call: TRBJ2-5
cdr3_length: 16
d_call: TRBD2
clone_size: -
v_call: TRBV11-2
cdr3_aa: CASGLRLAAYQETQYF
cdr3_nt: TGTGCCAGCGGACTCAGACTAGCGGCCTACCAAGAGACCCAGTACTTC

j_call: TRBJ2-5
cdr3_length: 16
d_call: -
clone_size: -
v_call: TRBV5-1
cdr3_aa: CASSLAGRLKQETQYF
cdr3_nt: TGCGCCAGCAGCTTGGCCGGGAGACTGAAACAAGAGACCCAGTACTTC

j_call: TRBJ2-7
cdr3_length: 14
d_call: -
clone_size: -
v_call: TRBV7-2
cdr3_aa: CASSFTAFAPEQYF
cdr3_nt: TGTGCCAGCAGCTTTACAGCCTTCGCCCCCGAGCAGTACTTC

j_call: TRBJ2-2
cdr3_length: 14
d_call: -
clone_size: -
v_call: TRBV6-6
cdr3_aa: CATKLLGGTGELFF
cdr3_nt: TGTGCCACAAAACTTTTGGGGGGAACCGGGGAGCTGTTTTTT

j_call: TRBJ2-5
cdr3_length: 14
d_call: TRBD2
clone_size: once
v_call: TRBV3-1/TRBV3-2
cdr3_aa: CASSRSAGQETQYF
cdr3_nt: TGTGCCAGCAGCCGCTCAGCGGGACAAGAGACCCAGTACTTC

j_call: TRBJ2-6
cdr3_length: 14
d_call: TRBD2
clone_size: -
v_call: TRBV19
cdr3_aa: CASMLGGDGNVLTF
cdr3_nt: TGTGCCAGTATGTTGGGAGGGGATGGCAACGTCCTGACTTTC

j_call: TRBJ2-3
cdr3_length: 13
d_call: TRBD2
clone_size: -
v_call: TRBV4-1
cdr3_aa: CASSQLGLDSQYF
cdr3_nt: TGCGCCAGCAGCCAACTCGGACTAGATTCGCAGTATTTT

j_call: TRBJ2-3
cdr3_length: 13
d_call: -
clone_size: -
v_call: TRBV9
cdr3_aa: CASGQWPADTQYF
cdr3_nt: TGTGCCAGCGGACAATGGCCCGCAGATACGCAGTATTTT

j_call: TRBJ2-7
cdr3_length: 13
d_call: TRBD1
clone_size: -
v_call: TRBV10-3
cdr3_aa: CAMRGDSTDEQYF
cdr3_nt: TGTGCCATGAGAGGGGACAGTACGGACGAGCAGTACTTC